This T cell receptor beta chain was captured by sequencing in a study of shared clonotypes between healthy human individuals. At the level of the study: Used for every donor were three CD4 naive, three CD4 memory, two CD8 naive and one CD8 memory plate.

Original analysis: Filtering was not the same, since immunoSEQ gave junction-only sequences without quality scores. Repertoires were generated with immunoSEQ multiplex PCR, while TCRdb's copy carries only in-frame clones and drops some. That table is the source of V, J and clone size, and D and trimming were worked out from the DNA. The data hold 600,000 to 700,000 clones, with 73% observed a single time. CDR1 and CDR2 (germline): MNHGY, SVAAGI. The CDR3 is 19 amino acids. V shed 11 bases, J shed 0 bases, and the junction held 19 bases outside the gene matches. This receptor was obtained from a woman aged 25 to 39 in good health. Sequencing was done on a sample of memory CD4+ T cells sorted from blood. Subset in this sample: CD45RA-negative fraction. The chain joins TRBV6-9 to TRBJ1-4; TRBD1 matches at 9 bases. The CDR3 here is CACKSGTGFVTATNEKLFF. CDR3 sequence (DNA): TGTGCCTGCAAATCCGGGACAGGGTTCGTGACGGCAACTAATGAAAAACTGTTTTTT.